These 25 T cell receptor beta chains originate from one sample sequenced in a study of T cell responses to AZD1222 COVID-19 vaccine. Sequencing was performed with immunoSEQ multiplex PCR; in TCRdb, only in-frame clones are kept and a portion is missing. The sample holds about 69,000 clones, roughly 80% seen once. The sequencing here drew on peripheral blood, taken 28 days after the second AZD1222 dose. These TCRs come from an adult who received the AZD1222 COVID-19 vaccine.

CDR3 amino acids: CATSGRDRVIRRPSTDTQYF. CDR3 DNA sequence: TGTGCCACCAGCGGACGAGACCGGGTGATAAGAAGACCTAGCACAGATACGCAGTATTTT. The V gene is TRBV15, the J gene TRBJ2-3; the D is unclear. CDR3 length: 20 residues. Germline CDR1 reads LNHNV; CDR2 reads YYDKDF (reference sequence). V gave up 5 bases and J gave up 0 bases, with 27 bases separating them.

CDR3 DNA: TGTGCCAGCAGCCGCTCCCGGGAGACCCAGTACTTC. As protein: CASSRSRETQYF. This chain connects TRBV5-4 to TRBJ2-5, with D uncertain. V was cut by 4 bases and J by 5 bases, with 9 bases left in between. The CDR3 spans 12 residues. The germline V gene encodes CDR1 SGHNT and CDR2 YYREEE (reference sequence).

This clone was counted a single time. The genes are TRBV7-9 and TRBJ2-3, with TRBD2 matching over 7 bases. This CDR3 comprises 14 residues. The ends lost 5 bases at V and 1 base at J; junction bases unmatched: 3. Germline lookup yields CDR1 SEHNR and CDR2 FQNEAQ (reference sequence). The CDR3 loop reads CASSGLVGTDTQYF. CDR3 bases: TGTGCCAGCAGCGGACTAGTCGGCACAGATACGCAGTATTTT.

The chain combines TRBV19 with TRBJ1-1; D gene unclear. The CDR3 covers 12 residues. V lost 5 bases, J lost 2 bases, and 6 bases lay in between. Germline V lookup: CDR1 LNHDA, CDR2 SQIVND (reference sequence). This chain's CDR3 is CASSRVNTEAFF. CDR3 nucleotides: TGTGCCAGTAGTCGGGTAAACACTGAAGCTTTCTTT.

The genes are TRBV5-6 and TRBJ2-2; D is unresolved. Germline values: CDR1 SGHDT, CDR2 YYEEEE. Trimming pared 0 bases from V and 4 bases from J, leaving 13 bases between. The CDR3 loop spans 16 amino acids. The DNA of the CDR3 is TGTGCCAGCAGCTTGGTTGGGCAGGACCCCACCGGGGAGCTGTTTTTT. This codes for CASSLVGQDPTGELFF.

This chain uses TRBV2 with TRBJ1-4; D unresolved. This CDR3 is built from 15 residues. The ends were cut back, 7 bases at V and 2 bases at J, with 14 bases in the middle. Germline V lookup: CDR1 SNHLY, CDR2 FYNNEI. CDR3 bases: TGTGCCAGCAAATACACCTCCGGGACTAATGAAAAACTGTTTTTT. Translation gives CASKYTSGTNEKLFF.

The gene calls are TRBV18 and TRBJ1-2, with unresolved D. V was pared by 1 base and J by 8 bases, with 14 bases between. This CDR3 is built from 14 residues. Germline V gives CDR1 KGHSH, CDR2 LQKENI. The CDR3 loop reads CASSPLRSAKGYTF. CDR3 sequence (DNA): TGTGCCAGCTCACCACTTCGGTCGGCAAAAGGCTACACCTTC.

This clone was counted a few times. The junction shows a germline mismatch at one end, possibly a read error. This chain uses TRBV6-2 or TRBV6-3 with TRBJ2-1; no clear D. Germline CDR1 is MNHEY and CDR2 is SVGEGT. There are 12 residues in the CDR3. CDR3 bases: TGTGCCAGCAGCTACTTAGCAGATGAGCAGTTCTTC. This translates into CASSYLADEQFF.

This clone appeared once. CDR3 nucleotides: TGTGCCAGTAGTCGTGGGGGACAGGGAACCTATGGCTACACCTTC. It yields the protein CASSRGGQGTYGYTF. The chain links TRBV19 to TRBJ1-2, with 9 bases lining up with TRBD1. This CDR3 has 15 amino acids. The V segment lost 5 bases and the J segment 4 bases; nucleotides outside the gene matches: 8. Germline CDR1 LNHDA, CDR2 SQIVND (reference sequence). Looking up the rest from reference TRBV19 and TRBJ1-2 gives the full variable domain: DGGITQSPKYLFRKEGQNVTLSCEQNLNHDAMYWYRQDPGQGLRLIYYSQIVNDFQKGDIAEGYSVSREKKESFPLTVTSAQKNPTAFYLCASSRGGQGTYGYTFGSGTRLTVV.

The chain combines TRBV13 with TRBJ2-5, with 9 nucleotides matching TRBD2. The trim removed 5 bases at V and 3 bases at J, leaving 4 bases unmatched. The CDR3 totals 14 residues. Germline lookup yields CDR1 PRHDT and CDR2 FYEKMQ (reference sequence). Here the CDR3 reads CASSGVAGEETQYF. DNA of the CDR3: TGTGCCAGCAGCGGAGTAGCGGGGGAAGAGACCCAGTACTTC.

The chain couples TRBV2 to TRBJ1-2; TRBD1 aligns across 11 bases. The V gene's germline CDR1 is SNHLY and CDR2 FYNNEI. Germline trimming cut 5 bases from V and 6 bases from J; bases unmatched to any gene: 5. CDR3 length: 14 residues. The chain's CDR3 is CASSLDRGRDGYTF. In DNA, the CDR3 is TGTGCCAGCAGTCTGGACAGGGGGCGGGATGGCTACACCTTC.

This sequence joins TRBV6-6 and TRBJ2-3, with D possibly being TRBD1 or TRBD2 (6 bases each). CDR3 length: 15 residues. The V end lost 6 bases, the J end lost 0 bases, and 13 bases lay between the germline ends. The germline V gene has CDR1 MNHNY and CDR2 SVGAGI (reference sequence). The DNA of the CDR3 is TGTGCCAGCAGACTCACAGGGACTAGCACAGATACGCAGTATTTT. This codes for CASRLTGTSTDTQYF.

The CDR3 protein is CASSKGLYGYTF. The CDR3 DNA follows: TGTGCCAGCAGCAAAGGTCTCTATGGCTACACCTTC. The chain links TRBV25-1 to TRBJ1-2; no firm D call. Deletions cut 6 bases from V and 4 bases from J, with 9 bases between. The CDR3 spans 12 residues. Germline V gene sequence: CDR1 MGHDK, CDR2 SYGVNS.

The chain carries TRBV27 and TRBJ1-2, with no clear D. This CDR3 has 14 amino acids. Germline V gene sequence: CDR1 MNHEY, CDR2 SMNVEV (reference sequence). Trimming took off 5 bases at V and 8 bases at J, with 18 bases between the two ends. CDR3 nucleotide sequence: TGTGCCAGCAGTCTGGACCCCTCCATAGGAGGCTACACCTTC. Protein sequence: CASSLDPSIGGYTF.

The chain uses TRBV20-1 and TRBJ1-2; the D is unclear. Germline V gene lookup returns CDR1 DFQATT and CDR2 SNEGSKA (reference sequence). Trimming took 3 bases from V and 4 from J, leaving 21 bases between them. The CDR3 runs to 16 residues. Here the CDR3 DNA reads TGCAGTGCTAGTCCCAACGAGGCGGTTTCGAGCTATGGCTACACCTTC. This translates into CSASPNEAVSSYGYTF.

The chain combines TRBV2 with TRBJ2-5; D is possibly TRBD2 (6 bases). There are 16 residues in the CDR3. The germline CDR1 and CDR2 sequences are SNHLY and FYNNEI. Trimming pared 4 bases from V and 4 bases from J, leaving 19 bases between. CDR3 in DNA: TGTGCCAGCAGTGCCCGGGGGTGGGGAGGCCGAGAGACCCAGTACTTC. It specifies CASSARGWGGRETQYF.

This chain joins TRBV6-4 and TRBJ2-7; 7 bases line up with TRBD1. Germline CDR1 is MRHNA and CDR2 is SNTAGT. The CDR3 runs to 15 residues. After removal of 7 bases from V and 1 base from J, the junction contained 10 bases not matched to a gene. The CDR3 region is CASKPFPGQSYEQYF. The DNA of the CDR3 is TGTGCCAGCAAACCATTTCCGGGACAGTCCTACGAGCAGTACTTC.

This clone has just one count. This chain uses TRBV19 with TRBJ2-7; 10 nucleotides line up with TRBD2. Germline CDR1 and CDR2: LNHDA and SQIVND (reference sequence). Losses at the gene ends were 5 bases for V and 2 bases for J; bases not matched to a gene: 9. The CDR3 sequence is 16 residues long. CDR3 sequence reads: CASSHPGTSATYEQYF. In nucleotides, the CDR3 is TGTGCCAGTAGTCATCCGGGGACTAGCGCGACCTACGAGCAGTACTTC.

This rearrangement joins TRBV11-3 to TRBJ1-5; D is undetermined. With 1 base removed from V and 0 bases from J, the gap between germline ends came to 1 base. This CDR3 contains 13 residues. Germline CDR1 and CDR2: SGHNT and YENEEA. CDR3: CASSLASNQPQHF. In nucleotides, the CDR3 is TGTGCCAGCAGCTTAGCTAGCAATCAGCCCCAGCATTTT.

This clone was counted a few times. CDR3 nucleotides: TGCAGCGTTCACAGGGGGGCGACCCAGTACTTC. This sequence encodes CSVHRGATQYF. V gene TRBV29-1 combines with J gene TRBJ2-5, with 8 bases lining up with TRBD1. The germline gives CDR1 SQVTM, CDR2 ANQGSEA. The CDR3 runs to 11 residues. V shed 5 bases, J shed 7 bases, and the junction held 3 bases outside the gene matches.

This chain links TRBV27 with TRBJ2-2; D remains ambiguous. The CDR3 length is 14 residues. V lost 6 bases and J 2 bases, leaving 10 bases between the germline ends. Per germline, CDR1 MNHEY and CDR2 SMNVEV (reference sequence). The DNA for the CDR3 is TGTGCCAGCAGACCTCTCGTTAACACCGGGGAGCTGTTTTTT. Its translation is CASRPLVNTGELFF.

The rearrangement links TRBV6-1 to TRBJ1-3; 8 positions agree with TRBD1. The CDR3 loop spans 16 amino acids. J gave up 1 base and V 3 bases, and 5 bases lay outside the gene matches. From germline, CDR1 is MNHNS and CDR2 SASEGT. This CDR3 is CASSDLRTGSGNTIYF. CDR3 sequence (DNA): TGTGCCAGCAGTGACCTCAGGACAGGGTCTGGAAACACCATATATTTT.

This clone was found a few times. This CDR3 is CASSATGYLYGYTF. The CDR3 DNA reads as TGTGCCAGCAGTGCGACAGGGTATCTCTATGGCTACACCTTC. This chain connects TRBV27 to TRBJ1-2, with 7 bases that match TRBD1. CDR1 is MNHEY, CDR2 SMNVEV, per germline (reference sequence). The junction had 7 bases not matched to a gene; V was cut back by 5 bases and J by 4 bases. The CDR3 totals 14 residues.

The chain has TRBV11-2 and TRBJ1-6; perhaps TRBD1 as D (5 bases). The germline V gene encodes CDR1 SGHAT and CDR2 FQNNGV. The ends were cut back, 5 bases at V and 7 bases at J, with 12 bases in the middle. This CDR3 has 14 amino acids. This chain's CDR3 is CASSAEPGNSPLHF. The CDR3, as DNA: TGTGCCAGCAGCGCAGAACCAGGGAATTCACCCCTCCACTTT.

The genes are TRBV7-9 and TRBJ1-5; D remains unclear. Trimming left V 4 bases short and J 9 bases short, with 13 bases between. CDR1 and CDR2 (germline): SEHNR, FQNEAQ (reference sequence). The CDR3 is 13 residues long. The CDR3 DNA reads TGTGCCAGCAGCTCAACGGCCGGTCTGCCCCAGCATTTT. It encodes CASSSTAGLPQHF.